The 18 T cell receptor beta chains below were found in one sample sequenced in a study of blood T cell repertoires in COVID-19. The table came from immunoSEQ multiplex PCR; TCRdb's copy has only in-frame clones and leaves some out. Among 100,000 or so clones listed, roughly 80% were seen once. Sequencing input: peripheral blood. These receptors all stem from a woman in her seventies with acute or convalescent COVID-19.

The chain is built from TRBV5-1 and TRBJ1-4; TRBD1 agrees at 7 bases. This CDR3 comprises 14 residues. V dropped 6 bases and J dropped 6; count of bases not matched to a gene: 8. Germline V CDR1 and CDR2: SGHRS, YFSETQ. CDR3 protein: CASTRDSLHEKLFF. The CDR3 DNA reads as TGCGCCAGCACAAGGGACAGTCTACATGAAAAACTGTTTTTT.

V is TRBV7-2 and J is TRBJ1-4; D remains unclear. The germline V gene has CDR1 SGHTA and CDR2 FQGNSA. V lost 4 bases and J lost 0, with 12 bases in between. The CDR3 is 16 residues long. This chain's CDR3 is CASSSRTVATNEKLFF. For the CDR3, the DNA is TGTGCCAGCAGCTCGAGAACAGTAGCAACTAATGAAAAACTGTTTTTT.

CDR3 protein: CAINGQEGLSGANVLTF. In nucleotides, the CDR3 is TGTGCCATCAACGGACAGGAAGGCCTCTCTGGGGCCAACGTCCTGACTTTC. The J gene is TRBJ2-6, the V gene TRBV10-3; 7 bases align to TRBD1. Germline CDR1 reads ENHRY; CDR2 reads SYGVKD. This CDR3 region has 17 residues. Trimming at V came to 7 bases and at J to 0 bases, leaving 9 bases not matched to a gene.

This chain connects TRBV6-1 to TRBJ1-2; D gene uncertain. The V end lost 5 bases, the J end lost 5 bases, and 9 bases lay between the germline ends. The CDR3 is made up of 12 amino acids. The germline CDR1 and CDR2 sequences are MNHNS and SASEGT. This CDR3 reads CASSTNEYGYTF. The CDR3 nucleotides are TGTGCCAGCAGTACCAACGAGTATGGCTACACCTTC.

The chain couples TRBV7-6 to TRBJ2-1, with unresolved D. The V gene lost 1 base and the J gene lost 2 bases, with 9 bases spanning the gap. The CDR3 is 15 residues long. Germline V gives CDR1 SGHVS, CDR2 FNYEAQ. The CDR3 loop is CASSLVLATYNEQFF. The CDR3 nucleotides are TGTGCCAGCAGCTTAGTTTTGGCCACCTACAATGAGCAGTTCTTC.

The rearrangement joins TRBV5-1 to TRBJ1-6, with 8 bases matching TRBD1. CDR1 SGHRS and CDR2 YFSETQ come from the germline V gene. The CDR3 has 19 amino acids. Trimming cost V 4 bases and J 7 bases; bases outside gene matches: 19. The CDR3 here is CASSETERGQAILNSPLHF. As DNA, the CDR3 is TGCGCCAGCAGCGAAACAGAGCGGGGACAGGCTATCCTAAATTCACCCCTCCACTTT.

This sequence joins TRBV9 and TRBJ1-2, with a weak D call TRBD1 (6 bases). V was pared by 0 bases and J by 6 bases, with 9 bases between. The CDR3 sequence is 13 residues long. Per the germline V gene, CDR1 is SGDLS and CDR2 is YYNGEE. CDR3 bases: TGTGCCAGCAGCGTAGTCCCAGGGGATGGCTACACCTTC. Its translation is CASSVVPGDGYTF.

This rearrangement joins TRBV6-1 to TRBJ1-2, with unresolved D. V was cut by 3 bases and J by 4 bases, with 9 bases left in between. The CDR3 spans 13 residues. From germline, CDR1 is MNHNS and CDR2 SASEGT. CDR3 in amino acids: CASSDTVAYGYTF. As DNA, the CDR3 is TGTGCCAGCAGTGACACGGTCGCCTATGGCTACACCTTC.

The chain links TRBV7-9 to TRBJ1-1, with 7 bases aligning to TRBD1. The CDR3 runs to 15 residues. J gave up 1 base and V 2 bases, and 4 bases lay outside the gene matches. Germline V CDR1 and CDR2: SEHNR, FQNEAQ (reference sequence). The CDR3 is CASSLRQGPNTEAFF. CDR3 DNA sequence: TGTGCCAGCAGCTTAAGACAGGGTCCGAACACTGAAGCTTTCTTT. Combining the CDR3 with reference TRBV7-9 and TRBJ1-1 gives the whole variable domain DTGVSQNPRHKITKRGQNVTFRCDPISEHNRLYWYRQTLGQGPEFLTYFQNEAQLEKSRLLSDRFSAERPKGSFSTLEIQRTEQGDSAMYLCASSLRQGPNTEAFFGQGTRLTVV.

This chain joins TRBV2 and TRBJ1-2; D is uncertain. Germline-derived CDR1 and CDR2 are SNHLY and FYNNEI. CDR3 size: 11 residues. Trimming pared 8 bases from V and 4 bases from J, leaving 8 bases between. The CDR3 loop is CASGVGYGYTF. The DNA of the CDR3 is TGTGCCAGCGGTGTCGGCTATGGCTACACCTTC.

The rearrangement joins TRBV3-1 (or the pseudogene TRBV3-2) to TRBJ2-4, with 7 bases fitting TRBD1. This CDR3 region has 15 residues. J lost 6 bases, V lost 3 bases, and 8 bases had no gene match. Per the germline V gene, CDR1 is LGHDT and CDR2 is YNNKEL (reference sequence). The CDR3, as DNA: TGTGCCAGCAGCCAGGATAGGGCAGGGGGAAACATTCAGTACTTC. Encoded protein: CASSQDRAGGNIQYF.

The rearrangement uses TRBV3-1 (or the pseudogene TRBV3-2) and TRBJ2-7, with TRBD1 matching over 8 bases. The germline CDR1 and CDR2 sequences are LGHDT and YNNKEL (reference sequence). Trimming at V came to 1 base and at J to 0 bases, leaving 8 bases not matched to a gene. CDR3 length: 17 amino acids. This chain's CDR3 is CASSQVELGQGSYEQYF. Here the CDR3 DNA reads TGTGCCAGCAGCCAAGTTGAGTTAGGACAGGGCTCCTACGAGCAGTACTTC.

This clone was counted only a few times. The chain links TRBV18 to TRBJ1-2; D call uncertain. The CDR3 loop spans 11 amino acids. V lost 3 bases to trimming and J lost 8 bases, with 7 bases between them. Germline V lookup: CDR1 KGHSH, CDR2 LQKENI. CDR3 residues: CASSPSSGYTF. CDR3 bases: TGTGCCAGCTCACCCTCGTCCGGCTACACCTTC.

The chain uses TRBV4-1 and TRBJ2-2, with a possible D match to TRBD1 (6 bases). Germline CDR1 MGHRA, CDR2 YSYEKL. V lost 3 bases and J lost 2, with 16 bases in between. This CDR3 spans 17 amino acids. The CDR3 nucleotides are TGCGCCAGCAGCCATGCCAGGACAGATGCAAACACCGGGGAGCTGTTTTTT. Its translation is CASSHARTDANTGELFF.

On this clone itself: A single base separates this from a much larger clone, so it may be a read error. The sample contains more than one DNA sequence encoding this CDR3. The V gene is TRBV5-1, the J gene TRBJ2-7; 8 nucleotides align to TRBD2. Germline assignment: CDR1 SGHRS and CDR2 YFSETQ. The CDR3 spans 16 residues. The CDR3 DNA follows: TGCCCCCGCTTGAGCGGTTGGGGGGGCCGGGGGGGGGAGCAGTACTTC. Its translation is CPRLSGWGGRGGEQYF.

The CDR3: CASRPSRPGIQYF. CDR3 DNA sequence: TGTGCCAGCAGGCCCTCAAGGCCGGGCATTCAGTACTTC. V gene TRBV7-2 combines with J gene TRBJ2-4; no reliable D call. Germline assignment: CDR1 SGHTA and CDR2 FQGNSA. V lost 6 bases to trimming and J lost 9 bases, with 15 bases between them. There are 13 residues in the CDR3.

The chain recombines TRBV6-1 with TRBJ1-2; 8 bases are shared with TRBD1. Germline-derived CDR1 and CDR2 are MNHNS and SASEGT. The junction had 6 bases not matched to a gene; V was cut back by 3 bases and J by 6 bases. This CDR3 is built from 14 residues. The CDR3 is CASSELTGENGYTF. CDR3 DNA: TGTGCCAGCAGTGAGTTGACAGGGGAGAATGGCTACACCTTC.

CDR3 bases: TGTGCCAGCAGTTTATTTCGAGGACAGGTATACAATGAGCAGTTCTTC. Amino acids: CASSLFRGQVYNEQFF. The chain combines TRBV28 with TRBJ2-1, with TRBD1 matching over 7 bases. This CDR3 is 16 amino acids long. Germline CDR1 reads MDHEN; CDR2 reads SYDVKM. The junction had 7 bases not matched to a gene; V was cut back by 1 base and J by 4 bases.